This T cell receptor beta chain was identified in a study of blood T cell repertoires in COVID-19. Study-wide context: Acute-phase and convalescent COVID-19 samples originated in the United States, Italy and Spain. Sample material is recorded as cDNA or gDNA derived from T cells, B-cell-depleted T cells, or PBMCs.

Enrollment of patients from Seattle took place during active infection, with longitudinal follow-up. Libraries were prepared by immunoSEQ multiplex PCR; TCRdb keeps only in-frame clonotypes and omits some of them. This table has about 370,000 clones, about 87% appearing once. The TCR originated in a woman aged 25 to 39 with COVID-19, enrolled during active disease. The sequenced sample consisted of peripheral blood.

CDR3 coding DNA: TGTGCCTCGGGACTTACGAACACTGAAGCTTTCTTT. It codes for CASGLTNTEAFF. The rearrangement links TRBV25-1 to TRBJ1-1; perhaps TRBD1 as D (5 bases). Germline V gene lookup returns CDR1 MGHDK and CDR2 SYGVNS. V lost 11 bases and J 1 base, leaving 11 bases between the germline ends. The CDR3 spans 12 residues.